Shown below are 32 T cell receptor beta chains from a single sample sequenced in a study of blood T cells in healthy people across ages. With a J-beta primer mix and a sample-barcoded 5' primer, a second PCR ran about 7 to 12 cycles. Via MiXCR, TCRdb re-called the 5' RACE reads, giving one row per CDR3 protein. The sample lists 1.2 million to 1.5 million distinct CDR3 sequences, around 59% occurring once. The material sequenced was blood. The receptors were sampled from a man between 18 and 35 years old in good health.

In this sample, this clonotype turned up once. The J gene is TRBJ2-2, the V gene TRBV20-1; possible D gene TRBD2, 6 bases. The CDR3 totals 14 residues. CDR1 is DFQATT and CDR2 is SNEGSKA in the germline V gene (reference sequence). The germline V and J ends were trimmed by 5 bases and 7 bases, with 17 bases remaining between them. The DNA for the CDR3 is TGCAGTGCTGACGCCGGGACTGGTTACGGGGAGCTGTTTTTT. Translating gives CSADAGTGYGELFF.

The chain has TRBV4-1 and TRBJ1-2; a weak D match, TRBD1 (6 bases). This CDR3 comprises 14 residues. V dropped 2 bases and J dropped 4 bases, with 11 bases sitting between them. Germline lookup yields CDR1 MGHRA and CDR2 YSYEKL. The CDR3 region is CASSQLGGSYGYTF. The CDR3 DNA sequence: TGCGCCAGCAGCCAACTGGGGGGCAGCTATGGCTACACCTTC.

The chain employs TRBV7-2 and TRBJ2-3, with 10 bases that match TRBD2. V shed 10 bases and J 5 bases; nucleotides not matched to a gene: 6. The germline CDR1 and CDR2 sequences are SGHTA and FQGNSA. This CDR3 is built from 13 residues. CDR3: CATGTSVEDTQYF. The DNA for the CDR3 is TGTGCCACTGGGACTAGCGTTGAAGATACGCAGTATTTT.

V and J are TRBV20-1 and TRBJ1-1, with D unclear. Trimming shortened V by 0 bases and J by 4 bases, and 9 bases separated the two germline ends. Looked up from germline, CDR1 is DFQATT and CDR2 is SNEGSKA (reference sequence). This CDR3 has 13 amino acids. The CDR3 DNA reads TGCAGTGCTAGAGACTTCGGGCCCACTGAAGCTTTCTTT. This gives the protein CSARDFGPTEAFF.

The V gene is TRBV6-2 or TRBV6-3, the J gene TRBJ2-7; D ambiguous. The J call may be incorrect, as the DNA end agrees better with TRBJ2-5. There are 11 residues in the CDR3. Germline assignment: CDR1 MNHEY and CDR2 SVGEGT. The DNA of the CDR3 is TGTGCCAGCAGAAACATGGCGACCCAGTACTTC. It is translated as CASRNMATQYF.

The rearrangement links TRBV18 to TRBJ2-5, with 13 bases matching TRBD2. This CDR3 has 17 residues. Germline CDR1 is KGHSH and CDR2 is LQKENI. The ends lost 6 bases at V and 7 bases at J; junction bases unmatched: 14. The CDR3 loop is CASSQRTSGGPSGTQYF. The DNA of the CDR3 is TGTGCCAGCTCCCAAAGGACTAGCGGGGGCCCGTCCGGGACCCAGTACTTC. The full variable domain, in which reference TRBV18 and TRBJ2-5 provide the parts outside the CDR3, is NAGVMQNPRHLVRRRGQEARLRCSPMKGHSHVYWYRQLPEEGLKFMVYLQKENIIDESGMPKERFSAEFPKEGPSILRIQQVVRGDSAAYFCASSQRTSGGPSGTQYFGPGTRLLVL.

The V call is TRBV5-5, the J call TRBJ2-7, with 7 bases that match TRBD1. Germline assignment: CDR1 SGHKS and CDR2 YYEKEE (reference sequence). CDR3 length: 14 residues. V trimming: 4 bases; J trimming: 3 bases; junction bases outside the gene matches: 7. The CDR3 DNA follows: TGTGCCAGCAGCCGACAGGGAATCGGCTACGAGCAGTACTTC. Protein product: CASSRQGIGYEQYF. The full variable domain, rest sourced from reference TRBV5-5 and TRBJ2-7, is DAGVTQSPTHLIKTRGQQVTLRCSPISGHKSVSWYQQVLGQGPQFIFQYYEKEERGRGNFPDRFSARQFPNYSSELNVNALLLGDSALYLCASSRQGIGYEQYFGPGTRLTVT.

This clonotype appeared a few times. The chain joins TRBV20-1 to TRBJ2-5, with D hard to call. The CDR3 is 15 amino acids. Germline CDR1 is DFQATT and CDR2 is SNEGSKA (reference sequence). Trimming left V 1 base short and J 3 bases short, with 15 bases between. In DNA form, the CDR3 reads TGCAGTGCTAGAGGGGTCCCCGGACGAGAAGAGACCCAGTACTTC. This sequence encodes CSARGVPGREETQYF.

The chain uses TRBV20-1 and TRBJ2-7; no clear D gene. Germline-derived CDR1 and CDR2 are DFQATT and SNEGSKA (reference sequence). Trimming stripped 5 bases from V and 2 bases from J, with 10 bases between. The CDR3 extends over 12 amino acids. CDR3 sequence: CSAQPLPYEQYF. In DNA form, the CDR3 reads TGCAGTGCTCAGCCACTTCCCTACGAGCAGTACTTC.

The sample holds a few counts of this clonotype. V usage is TRBV7-2 and J usage is TRBJ2-2; 10 bases align to TRBD2. The CDR3 is 15 residues long. V dropped 8 bases and J dropped 0; count of bases not matched to a gene: 3. In germline, CDR1 is SGHTA, CDR2 FQGNSA. The CDR3 DNA reads TGTGCCAGCCGCGGACTAGCGGCGAACACCGGGGAGCTGTTTTTT. Protein sequence: CASRGLAANTGELFF.

The rearrangement joins TRBV4-1 to TRBJ2-5; D is unresolved. This CDR3 has 14 residues. Germline lookup yields CDR1 MGHRA and CDR2 YSYEKL. Trimming removed 3 bases from V and 5 bases from J, with 13 bases in between. Here the CDR3 reads CASSQGYRRETQYF. CDR3 in DNA: TGCGCCAGCAGCCAGGGTTATAGGCGGGAGACCCAGTACTTC.

This clonotype was picked up one time. The CDR3 bases are TGTGCCAGCCGACTTACCCCAGGGGGATACACTGAAGCTTTCTTT. This sequence encodes CASRLTPGGYTEAFF. The chain employs TRBV28 and TRBJ1-1, with TRBD1 matching over 7 bases. CDR3 length: 15 amino acids. V lost 8 bases and J lost 3; bases outside the gene matches: 12. CDR1 and CDR2 (germline): MDHEN, SYDVKM.

This clonotype was picked up a small number of times. V usage is TRBV6-5 and J usage is TRBJ2-1; D is perhaps TRBD1 or TRBD2 (7 bases each). V lost 6 bases to trimming and J lost 4 bases, with 16 bases between them. The CDR3 has 15 amino acids. CDR1 MNHEY and CDR2 SVGAGI come from the germline V gene. The CDR3 coding sequence is TGTGCCAGCAGGGGTGCAGGGGGGGAGTACAATGAGCAGTTCTTC. Residues: CASRGAGGEYNEQFF.

The rearrangement uses TRBV7-2 and TRBJ2-7; D is undetermined. The CDR3 is 13 residues long. CDR1 and CDR2 (germline): SGHTA, FQGNSA. The V gene lost 2 bases and the J gene lost 5 bases, with 10 bases spanning the gap. CDR3 DNA: TGTGCCAGCAGCTTACCGCACAGTCACGAGCAGTACTTC. Protein product: CASSLPHSHEQYF.

The chain employs TRBV4-3 and TRBJ2-7, with TRBD2 as a possible D gene (6 bases). This CDR3 is 14 amino acids long. Germline-derived CDR1 and CDR2 are LGHNA and YSLEER. Between the trimmed V and J ends, which lost 4 bases and 7 bases, there was a span of 17 bases. In DNA form, the CDR3 reads TGCGCCAGCAGCCGAATACCGGGACTCCTGGAGCAGTACTTC. It translates to CASSRIPGLLEQYF.

For the CDR3, the DNA is TGTGCCAGCAGAAAGGACAGGGGGGATGGCTACACCTTC. Amino acids: CASRKDRGDGYTF. The chain recombines TRBV6-1 with TRBJ1-2; 10 bases fit TRBD1. CDR1 MNHNS and CDR2 SASEGT come from the germline V gene. The CDR3 extends over 13 amino acids. J was trimmed by 6 bases and V by 6 bases; bases with no gene match: 4.

This clonotype was observed a handful of times. The genes are TRBV29-1 and TRBJ1-2; no definite D call. The CDR3 covers 13 residues. The V end was cut by 1 base, the J end by 0 bases, with 6 bases between. Germline-derived CDR1 and CDR2 are SQVTM and ANQGSEA. The CDR3 DNA reads as TGCAGCGTTGAAGGGGGAGCTAACTATGGCTACACCTTC. This codes for CSVEGGANYGYTF.

V usage is TRBV30 and J usage is TRBJ2-2; 7 bases line up with TRBD1. Germline CDR1 is GTSNPN and CDR2 is SVGIG (reference sequence). Trimming removed 1 base from V and 1 base from J; junction bases left unmatched: 3. The CDR3 has 15 amino acids. CDR3 sequence (DNA): TGTGCCTGGAGTGGCCACAGGGGGAACACCGGGGAGCTGTTTTTT. It yields the protein CAWSGHRGNTGELFF. The whole variable domain, remainder taken from reference TRBV30 and TRBJ2-2, is SQTIHQWPATLVQPVGSPLSLECTVEGTSNPNLYWYRQAAGRGLQLLFYSVGIGQISSEVPQNLSASRPQDRQFILSSKKLLLSDSGFYLCAWSGHRGNTGELFFGEGSRLTVL.

The V and J genes are TRBV29-1 and TRBJ2-1, with TRBD1 matching over 7 bases. Germline V gene lookup returns CDR1 SQVTM and CDR2 ANQGSEA. The CDR3 is 15 residues long. The V gene end was trimmed by 3 bases and the J gene end by 6 bases; junction bases not matched to a gene: 11. The CDR3 loop is CSVERRDREVNEQFF. The CDR3 DNA is TGCAGCGTTGAGCGAAGGGACAGAGAGGTCAATGAGCAGTTCTTC.

The V call is TRBV7-9, the J call TRBJ2-3; 12 nucleotides agree with TRBD2. The CDR3 consists of 17 residues. Trimming removed 5 bases from V and 2 bases from J; junction bases left unmatched: 8. Germline V gives CDR1 SEHNR, CDR2 FQNEAQ (reference sequence). CDR3 sequence (DNA): TGTGCCAGCAGCGGTCCGACTAGCGGGGGACTCACAGATACGCAGTATTTT. Its translation: CASSGPTSGGLTDTQYF.

V and J are TRBV6-2 or TRBV6-3 and TRBJ2-1, with 16 bases lining up with TRBD2. The CDR3 spans 20 residues. With 0 bases clipped from V and 7 bases from J, the junction kept 12 bases outside the gene matches. Per the germline V gene, CDR1 is MNHEY and CDR2 is SVGEGT. The CDR3 is CASSYSMTGTSGGGWNEQFF. The CDR3 nucleotides read TGTGCCAGCAGTTACTCGATGACCGGGACTAGCGGGGGGGGTTGGAATGAGCAGTTCTTC.

The chain links TRBV29-1 to TRBJ2-1, with TRBD2 matching 7 bases. The CDR3 runs 12 residues. The ends lost 5 bases at V and 7 bases at J; junction bases unmatched: 5. Germline loops: CDR1 SQVTM, CDR2 ANQGSEA. CDR3 sequence reads: CSVLSGENEQFF. The CDR3 coding sequence is TGCAGCGTTTTAAGCGGGGAAAATGAGCAGTTCTTC.

The V gene is TRBV12-3 or TRBV12-4, the J gene TRBJ2-1; the match to TRBD2 covers 8 bases. This CDR3 has 15 amino acids. Trimming at V came to 3 bases and at J to 7 bases, leaving 8 bases not matched to a gene. CDR3 sequence (DNA): TGTGCCAGCAGTTTCCCCGGGAGGGACCCAAATGAGCAGTTCTTC. Translating it yields CASSFPGRDPNEQFF.

The chain carries TRBV10-3 and TRBJ2-7; maybe TRBD2 (6 bases). V was trimmed by 7 bases and J by 4 bases, leaving 26 bases between them. CDR1 and CDR2 (germline): ENHRY, SYGVKD. CDR3 length: 17 residues. CDR3 bases: TGTGCCATCATGAACCCCTCCGGAGGGCCGAATGGGTACGAGCAGTACTTC. Encoded protein: CAIMNPSGGPNGYEQYF.

This clonotype has more than one count but fewer than ten. J is TRBJ2-7 and V is TRBV2, with a weak D call TRBD2 (6 bases). The V end lost 3 bases, the J end lost 3 bases, and 9 bases lay between the germline ends. The germline V gene encodes CDR1 SNHLY and CDR2 FYNNEI. CDR3 length: 13 residues. The CDR3 sequence is CASSDTSNYEQYF. CDR3 nucleotide sequence: TGTGCCAGCAGTGATACTAGCAACTACGAGCAGTACTTC. The variable domain in full, with the rest retrieved from reference TRBV2 and TRBJ2-7, is EPEVTQTPSHQVTQMGQEVILRCVPISNHLYFYWYRQILGQKVEFLVSFYNNEISEKSEIFDDQFSVERPDGSNFTLKIRSTKLEDSAMYFCASSDTSNYEQYFGPGTRLTVT.

The gene calls are TRBV20-1 and TRBJ1-5; TRBD1 agrees at 7 bases. Germline loops: CDR1 DFQATT, CDR2 SNEGSKA (reference sequence). J gave up 6 bases and V 3 bases, and 8 bases lay outside the gene matches. The CDR3 has 14 residues. The CDR3: CSARQSTGTQPQHF. The CDR3 DNA follows: TGCAGTGCTAGGCAGTCGACAGGGACTCAGCCCCAGCATTTT.

This clonotype turned up a few times. The rearrangement uses TRBV7-6 and TRBJ1-2; D unclear. Germline CDR1 SGHVS, CDR2 FNYEAQ. Trimming left V 10 bases short and J 4 bases short, with 13 bases between. The CDR3 runs 12 residues. CDR3 nucleotides: TGTGCCACCGGATCCCCCATCTATGGCTACACCTTC. It specifies CATGSPIYGYTF. The full variable domain, in which reference TRBV7-6 and TRBJ1-2 provide the parts outside the CDR3, is GAGVSQSPRYKVTKRGQDVALRCDPISGHVSLYWYRQALGQGPEFLTYFNYEAQQDKSGLPNDRFSAERPEGSISTLTIQRTEQRDSAMYRCATGSPIYGYTFGSGTRLTVV.

Written as DNA, the CDR3 is TGCGCCAGCAGTCGACTAGCGGGAGTTTCCTACAATGAGCAGTTCTTC. Its protein is CASSRLAGVSYNEQFF. This chain joins TRBV4-1 and TRBJ2-1; 12 bases line up with TRBD2. This CDR3 is 16 amino acids long. Germline V CDR1 and CDR2: MGHRA, YSYEKL. The V segment lost 6 bases and the J segment 1 base; nucleotides outside the gene matches: 4.

V usage is TRBV27 and J usage is TRBJ2-1, with 7 bases identical to TRBD1. This CDR3 region has 15 residues. CDR1 is MNHEY, CDR2 SMNVEV, per germline (reference sequence). With 0 bases clipped from V and 11 bases from J, the junction kept 10 bases outside the gene matches. DNA for the CDR3: TGTGCCAGCAGTTTATCTCTCCCCGGACAGGCCCAGCAGTTCTTC. This translates into CASSLSLPGQAQQFF.

The V and J genes are TRBV29-1 and TRBJ2-3; no clear D gene. Trimming stripped 5 bases from V and 2 bases from J, with 11 bases between. Germline V gene sequence: CDR1 SQVTM, CDR2 ANQGSEA. The CDR3 extends over 13 amino acids. CDR3 in DNA: TGCAGCGTTCGGCAGGACCACACAGATACGCAGTATTTT. It specifies CSVRQDHTDTQYF.

The chain uses TRBV7-9 and TRBJ2-1; 10 nucleotides match TRBD1. CDR1 SEHNR and CDR2 FQNEAQ come from the germline V gene (reference sequence). This CDR3 has 15 amino acids. The V and J ends lost 5 bases and 8 bases, in that order; junction bases with no gene match: 9. The CDR3 loop reads CASSPRQGAKDEQFF. For the CDR3, the DNA is TGTGCCAGCAGCCCGAGACAGGGGGCGAAGGATGAGCAGTTCTTC. Variable domain in full (rest from reference TRBV7-9 and TRBJ2-1): DTGVSQNPRHKITKRGQNVTFRCDPISEHNRLYWYRQTLGQGPEFLTYFQNEAQLEKSRLLSDRFSAERPKGSFSTLEIQRTEQGDSAMYLCASSPRQGAKDEQFFGPGTRLTVL.

The V gene is TRBV27, the J gene TRBJ2-1; TRBD1 agrees at 7 bases. Germline values: CDR1 MNHEY, CDR2 SMNVEV (reference sequence). V shed 4 bases, J shed 6 bases, and the junction held 6 bases outside the gene matches. The length of the CDR3 is 14 residues. The CDR3 DNA is TGTGCCAGCAGTTCAAAGGGACAGATCAATGAGCAGTTCTTC. Translation gives CASSSKGQINEQFF.